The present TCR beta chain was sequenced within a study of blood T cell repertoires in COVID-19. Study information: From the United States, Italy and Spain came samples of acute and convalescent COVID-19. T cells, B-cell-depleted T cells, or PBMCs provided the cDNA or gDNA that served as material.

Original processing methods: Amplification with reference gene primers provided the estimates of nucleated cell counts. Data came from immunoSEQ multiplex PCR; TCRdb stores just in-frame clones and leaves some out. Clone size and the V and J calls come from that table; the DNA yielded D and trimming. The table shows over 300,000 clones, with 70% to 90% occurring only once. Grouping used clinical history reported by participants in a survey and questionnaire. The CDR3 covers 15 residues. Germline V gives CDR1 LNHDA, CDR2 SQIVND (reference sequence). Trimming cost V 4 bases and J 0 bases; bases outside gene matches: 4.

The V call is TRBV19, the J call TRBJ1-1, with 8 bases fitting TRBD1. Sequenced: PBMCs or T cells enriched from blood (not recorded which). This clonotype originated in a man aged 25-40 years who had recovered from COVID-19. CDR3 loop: CASSTSTGVNTEAFF. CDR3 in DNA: TGTGCCAGTAGTACCTCGACAGGGGTGAACACTGAAGCTTTCTTT.